Given below is one T cell receptor beta chain in context. Its antigen is undetermined. A second PCR of 7 to 11 cycles used a sample-barcoded 5' primer and a J-beta primer mix. One entry per CDR3 protein, called by TCRdb with MiXCR from the 5' RACE reads. The sample records some 700,000 distinct CDR3 sequences, about a fifth being singletons. The data were obtained in a study of blood T cells in healthy people across ages. CDR3 length: 14 amino acids. V was pared by 0 bases and J by 4 bases, with 10 bases between. Germline loops: CDR1 SGHRS, CDR2 YFSETQ. Points from the study as a whole: Strong correlation existed between TCR beta diversity and naive T cell percentage. Across the age range, TCR beta diversity per million T cells fell in a roughly linear way.

Sequencing input: blood. The sequence was collected from a man aged 70-80 years in good health. The V and J genes are TRBV5-1 and TRBJ1-2; D possibly corresponds to TRBD1 (6 bases). The CDR3 DNA is TGCGCCAGCAGCTTGGCAGGGGACCTCTATGGCTACACCTTC. This gives the protein CASSLAGDLYGYTF. Using reference TRBV5-1 and TRBJ1-2 for the parts outside the CDR3, the full variable domain is KAGVTQTPRYLIKTRGQQVTLSCSPISGHRSVSWYQQTPGQGLQFLFEYFSETQRNKGNFPGRFSGRQFSNSRSEMNVSTLELGDSALYLCASSLAGDLYGYTFGSGTRLTVV.